The 25 T cell receptor beta chains below were found in one sample sequenced in a study of metastatic and nonmetastatic thyroid tumors. All patients were untreated before thyroid surgery. TCRdb re-called clones via MiXCR from the PCR reads. The sample has tens of thousands of clones, about 20% seen once. Sequencing was performed on blood. Every receptor here comes from a female donor with papillary thyroid cancer or a benign thyroid nodule (not recorded which). Some clones in this sample may be carry-over from other donors' samples.

This clone was counted ten times or more. The V call is TRBV11-2, the J call TRBJ2-7, with 7 bases fitting TRBD1. The trim removed 4 bases at V and 0 bases at J, leaving 6 bases unmatched. Looked up from germline, CDR1 is SGHAT and CDR2 is FQNNGV. The CDR3 extends over 15 amino acids. In DNA form, the CDR3 reads TGTGCCAGCAGCTCTCAACAGGGGATCTCCTACGAGCAGTACTTC. Protein product: CASSSQQGISYEQYF.

This clone was picked up many times. CDR3 amino acids: CASSLEATGLYGYTF. The CDR3 DNA reads as TGTGCCAGCAGCTTAGAAGCTACAGGGCTCTATGGCTACACCTTC. V gene TRBV7-8 combines with J gene TRBJ1-2; TRBD1 is a possible D gene (6 bases). The V end lost 1 base, the J end lost 4 bases, and 13 bases lay between the germline ends. Germline V lookup: CDR1 SGHVS, CDR2 FQNEAQ. The CDR3 is 15 amino acids.

In its sample, this clone was seen many times. The rearrangement uses TRBV20-1 and TRBJ1-6; D is possibly TRBD1 (6 bases). The V end was cut by 0 bases, the J end by 5 bases, with 11 bases between. This CDR3 is 15 amino acids long. From germline, CDR1 is DFQATT and CDR2 SNEGSKA (reference sequence). CDR3 nucleotide sequence: TGCAGTGCTAGAGATGACCCAGGGGATAATTCACCCCTCCACTTT. Residues: CSARDDPGDNSPLHF.

This clone counts as medium-sized. This chain joins TRBV12-3 or TRBV12-4 and TRBJ2-1; 8 nucleotides match TRBD2. CDR3 length equals 15 residues. The J segment lost 3 bases and the V segment lost 1 base, leaving 2 bases of the junction unmatched. CDR3 DNA sequence: TGTGCCAGCAGTTTAGGGACTAGCTACTACAATGAGCAGTTCTTC. Encoded protein: CASSLGTSYYNEQFF.

This clone was detected many times. The chain uses TRBV6-4 and TRBJ2-2; possibly TRBD1 for D (6 bases). The germline gives CDR1 MRHNA, CDR2 SNTAGT. V dropped 6 bases and J dropped 7 bases, with 15 bases sitting between them. This CDR3 is 14 amino acids long. The chain's CDR3 is CASRRGSEIGELFF. CDR3 coding DNA: TGTGCCAGCAGAAGGGGGAGCGAGATCGGGGAGCTGTTTTTT.

This clone was recorded at least ten times. This chain links TRBV18 with TRBJ2-1, with 7 bases identical to TRBD1. CDR3 size: 15 residues. Trimming at V came to 3 bases and at J to 4 bases, leaving 6 bases not matched to a gene. In germline, CDR1 is KGHSH, CDR2 LQKENI. This CDR3 is CASSPAPGQYNEQFF. CDR3 sequence (DNA): TGTGCCAGCTCACCCGCGCCGGGACAGTACAATGAGCAGTTCTTC. The complete variable domain, with remaining parts taken from reference TRBV18 and TRBJ2-1, reads NAGVMQNPRHLVRRRGQEARLRCSPMKGHSHVYWYRQLPEEGLKFMVYLQKENIIDESGMPKERFSAEFPKEGPSILRIQQVVRGDSAAYFCASSPAPGQYNEQFFGPGTRLTVL.

This clone was counted between two and nine times. This sequence may be a read error, since a much larger clone differs from it by one base. V is TRBV18 and J is TRBJ2-4; D is unresolved. Germline CDR1 and CDR2: KGHSH and LQKENI. The length of the CDR3 is 16 residues. V was shortened by 1 base and J by 0 bases, with 10 bases between the two germline ends. The CDR3 bases are TGTGCCAGCTCACCACAGGTGGCGCTAGCCAAAAACATTCAGTACTTC. Translation gives CASSPQVALAKNIQYF. Complete variable domain (other parts from reference TRBV18 and TRBJ2-4): NAGVMQNPRHLVRRRGQEARLRCSPMKGHSHVYWYRQLPEEGLKFMVYLQKENIIDESGMPKERFSAEFPKEGPSILRIQQVVRGDSAAYFCASSPQVALAKNIQYFGAGTRLSVL.

This chain links TRBV18 with TRBJ1-4; D is perhaps TRBD1 (5 bases). CDR3 length: 15 amino acids. V was trimmed by 1 base and J by 3 bases, leaving 9 bases between them. The germline gives CDR1 KGHSH, CDR2 LQKENI. CDR3 residues: CASSPQTGANEKLFF. CDR3 sequence (DNA): TGTGCCAGCTCACCACAAACAGGAGCTAATGAAAAACTGTTTTTT.

In its sample, this clone was seen once. This sequence joins TRBV20-1 and TRBJ1-2, with D hard to call. This CDR3 comprises 14 residues. Germline loops: CDR1 DFQATT, CDR2 SNEGSKA (reference sequence). V was clipped by 1 base and J by 2 bases, with 11 bases between them. The CDR3 coding sequence is TGCAGTGCTAGAGCTACTCGCAGAAACTATGGCTACACCTTC. This translates into CSARATRRNYGYTF.

This clone was detected many times. The chain links TRBV7-6 to TRBJ1-1; 9 positions match TRBD1. The CDR3 extends over 14 amino acids. From germline, CDR1 is SGHVS and CDR2 FNYEAQ. The J segment lost 4 bases and the V segment lost 5 bases, leaving 5 bases of the junction unmatched. The CDR3 DNA sequence: TGTGCCAGCAGCGCCGGGACAGGGCCCACTGAAGCTTTCTTT. Protein sequence: CASSAGTGPTEAFF.

This clone was recorded many times. This chain connects TRBV24-1 to TRBJ1-2, with D possibly TRBD1 on 6 matching bases. Germline V lookup: CDR1 KGHDR, CDR2 SFDVKD. The CDR3 has 15 amino acids. Between the trimmed V and J ends, which lost 3 bases and 7 bases, there was a span of 17 bases. This chain's CDR3 is CATSDTPPGQSGYTF. The CDR3 DNA reads as TGTGCCACCAGTGATACCCCCCCCGGACAGTCTGGCTACACCTTC.

The chain combines TRBV7-9 with TRBJ2-4, with D unresolved. In germline, CDR1 is SEHNR, CDR2 FQNEAQ (reference sequence). CDR3 size: 15 residues. V lost 5 bases to trimming and J lost 0 bases, with 11 bases between them. The CDR3 bases are TGTGCCAGCAGCCGCCCTATTCCAGCCAAAAACATTCAGTACTTC. Protein: CASSRPIPAKNIQYF.

This clone showed up many times. The chain couples TRBV29-1 to TRBJ1-1; perhaps TRBD1 as D (6 bases). Per germline, CDR1 SQVTM and CDR2 ANQGSEA. This CDR3 region has 12 residues. Trimming stripped 4 bases from V and 7 bases from J, with 13 bases between. The CDR3 loop is CSVGGGGNEAFF. DNA for the CDR3: TGCAGCGTTGGAGGGGGTGGGAATGAAGCTTTCTTT.

With regard to this clone: Relative to the germline gene, one junction end is altered; a read error may explain this. CDR3 region: CSDRTFGQTSSYEQYF. CDR3 coding DNA: TGCAGTGATAGAACGTTCGGGCAGACAAGCTCCTACGAGCAGTACTTC. The chain employs TRBV20-1 and TRBJ2-7; D is unresolved. CDR3 length: 16 amino acids. The germline V gene encodes CDR1 DFQATT and CDR2 SNEGSKA (reference sequence).

The sample holds many counts of this clone. This chain links TRBV4-2 with TRBJ1-1; TRBD1 might be the D (5 bases). The CDR3 consists of 12 residues. Deletions cut 3 bases from V and 6 bases from J, with 8 bases between. Germline V gene data show CDR1 as LGHNA and CDR2 as YNFKEQ. CDR3: CASSQQGAEAFF. The CDR3 DNA reads as TGTGCCAGCAGCCAGCAGGGTGCTGAAGCTTTCTTT.

This chain joins TRBV4-2 and TRBJ2-3, with a weak D call TRBD2 (5 bases). V was trimmed by 3 bases and J by 2 bases, leaving 12 bases between them. The germline gives CDR1 LGHNA, CDR2 YNFKEQ. The CDR3 sequence is 15 residues long. The CDR3 DNA reads as TGTGCCAGCAGCCACGGACTGGCGGTCACAGATACGCAGTATTTT. Translation: CASSHGLAVTDTQYF.

The gene calls are TRBV4-1 and TRBJ1-5; D gene uncertain. The CDR3 has 15 residues. V was cut by 1 base and J by 1 base, with 8 bases left in between. CDR1 is MGHRA and CDR2 is YSYEKL in the germline V gene. CDR3 in DNA: TGCGCCAGCAGCCAAGTCCAAGCGAGCAATCAGCCCCAGCATTTT. Encoded protein: CASSQVQASNQPQHF.

Concerning this clone itself: A much larger clone sits a single nucleotide away, making a read error possible. The sample has other DNA sequences that encode this CDR3 too. The genes are TRBV19 and TRBJ1-1; D is undetermined. From germline, CDR1 is LNHDA and CDR2 SQIVND (reference sequence). The CDR3 runs to 11 residues. V lost 7 bases and J lost 5, with 8 bases in between. The CDR3, as DNA: TGTGCCAGTACGAAGGGAACTGAAGCTTTCTTT. Protein sequence: CASTKGTEAFF. The variable domain in full, with the rest retrieved from reference TRBV19 and TRBJ1-1, is DGGITQSPKYLFRKEGQNVTLSCEQNLNHDAMYWYRQDPGQGLRLIYYSQIVNDFQKGDIAEGYSVSREKKESFPLTVTSAQKNPTAFYLCASTKGTEAFFGQGTRLTVV.

The V call is TRBV20-1, the J call TRBJ1-1; D perhaps matches TRBD1 (5 bases). Germline CDR1 DFQATT, CDR2 SNEGSKA (reference sequence). Trimming stripped 3 bases from V and 1 base from J, with 18 bases between. CDR3 length equals 16 residues. DNA for the CDR3: TGCAGTGCTAGGGCCCTCGGGGGTTGGAAGAACACTGAAGCTTTCTTT. The encoded protein is CSARALGGWKNTEAFF.

The rearrangement uses TRBV20-1 and TRBJ1-1; D is uncertain. V lost 3 bases and J 7 bases, leaving 9 bases between the germline ends. The CDR3 covers 11 residues. CDR1 is DFQATT and CDR2 is SNEGSKA in the germline V gene (reference sequence). The DNA for the CDR3 is TGCAGTGCTAGGGGCGTAGGTGAAGCTTTCTTT. Its translation: CSARGVGEAFF.

This clone has at least ten counts. J is TRBJ2-5 and V is TRBV6-1; 12 nucleotides line up with TRBD1. Germline V gene sequence: CDR1 MNHNS, CDR2 SASEGT. This CDR3 is built from 14 residues. V was clipped by 8 bases and J by 4 bases; unmatched bases: 5. CDR3 in DNA: TGTGCCAGCCGGGCGGGACAGGGGGCAGAGACCCAGTACTTC. Its translation is CASRAGQGAETQYF.

This clone was picked up many times. The chain uses TRBV10-3 and TRBJ2-1, with no clear D. Germline V gene lookup returns CDR1 ENHRY and CDR2 SYGVKD. The CDR3 covers 13 residues. Trimming removed 2 bases at V and 6 bases at J, with 8 bases between. CDR3 protein: CAISEGVLNEQFF. DNA for the CDR3: TGTGCCATCAGTGAGGGAGTTCTCAATGAGCAGTTCTTC.

This clone was found many times. The chain uses TRBV29-1 and TRBJ2-7; 8 positions agree with TRBD2. The CDR3 extends over 14 amino acids. Germline CDR1 reads SQVTM; CDR2 reads ANQGSEA. V lost 0 bases and J lost 3; bases outside the gene matches: 4. The CDR3, as DNA: TGCAGCGTTGAAGATCGGAGCGGGGGCTACGAGCAGTACTTC. It codes for CSVEDRSGGYEQYF.

The genes are TRBV7-9 and TRBJ1-1, with D uncertain. Germline CDR1 is SEHNR and CDR2 is FQNEAQ (reference sequence). Deletions cut 3 bases from V and 1 base from J, with 9 bases between. This CDR3 has 14 amino acids. The DNA for the CDR3 is TGTGCCAGCAGCTTGAAAGACGGGAACACTGAAGCTTTCTTT. This encodes CASSLKDGNTEAFF.

This clone turned up a few times. J is TRBJ1-5 and V is TRBV6-1; the D is unclear. CDR3 length: 12 amino acids. V lost 1 base, J lost 6 bases, and 4 bases lay in between. Looked up from germline, CDR1 is MNHNS and CDR2 is SASEGT. DNA for the CDR3: TGTGCCAGCAGTGAAGGGACTCAGCCCCAGCATTTT. The encoded protein is CASSEGTQPQHF.